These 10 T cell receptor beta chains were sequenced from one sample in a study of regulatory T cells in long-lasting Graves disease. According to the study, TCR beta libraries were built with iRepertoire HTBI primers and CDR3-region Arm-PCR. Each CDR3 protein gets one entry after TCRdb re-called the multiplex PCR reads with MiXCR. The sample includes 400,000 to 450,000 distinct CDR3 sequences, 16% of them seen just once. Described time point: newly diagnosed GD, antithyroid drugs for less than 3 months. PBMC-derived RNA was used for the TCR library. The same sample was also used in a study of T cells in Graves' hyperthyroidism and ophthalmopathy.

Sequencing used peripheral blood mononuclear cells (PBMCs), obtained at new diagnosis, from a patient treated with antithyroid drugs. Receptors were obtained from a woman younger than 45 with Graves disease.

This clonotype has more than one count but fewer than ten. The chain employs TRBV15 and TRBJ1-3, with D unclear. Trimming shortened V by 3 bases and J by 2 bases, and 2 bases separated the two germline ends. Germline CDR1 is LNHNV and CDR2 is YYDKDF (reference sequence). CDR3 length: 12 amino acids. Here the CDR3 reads CATSSTGNTIYF. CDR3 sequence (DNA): TGTGCCACCAGCAGTACTGGAAACACCATATATTTT.

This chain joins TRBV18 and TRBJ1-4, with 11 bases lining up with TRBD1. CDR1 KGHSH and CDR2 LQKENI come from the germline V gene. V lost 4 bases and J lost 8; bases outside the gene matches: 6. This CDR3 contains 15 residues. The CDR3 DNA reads TGTGCCAGCTCACTGATCGGACAGGGGGCCGAAAAACTGTTTTTT. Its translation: CASSLIGQGAEKLFF.

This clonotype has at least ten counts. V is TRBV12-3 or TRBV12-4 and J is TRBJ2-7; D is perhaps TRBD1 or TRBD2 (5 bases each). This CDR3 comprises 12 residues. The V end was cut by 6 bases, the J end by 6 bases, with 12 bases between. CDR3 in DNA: TGTGCCAGCAGCGAGGGGTGGGTCGAGCAGTACTTC. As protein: CASSEGWVEQYF.

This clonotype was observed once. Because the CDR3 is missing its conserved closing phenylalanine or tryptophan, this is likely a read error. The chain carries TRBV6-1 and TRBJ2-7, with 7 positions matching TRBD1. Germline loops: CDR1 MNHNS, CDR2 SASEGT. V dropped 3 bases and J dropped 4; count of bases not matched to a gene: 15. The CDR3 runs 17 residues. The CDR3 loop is CASSDRYETGSRYEQYS. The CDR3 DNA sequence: TGTGCCAGCAGTGACCGCTACGAGACAGGGTCTAGGTACGAGCAGTACTCC.

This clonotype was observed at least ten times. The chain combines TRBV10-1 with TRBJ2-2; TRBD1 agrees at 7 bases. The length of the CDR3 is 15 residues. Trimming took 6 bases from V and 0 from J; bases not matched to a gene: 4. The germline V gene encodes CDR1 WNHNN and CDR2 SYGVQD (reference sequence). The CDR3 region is CASSAGTANTGELFF. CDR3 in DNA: TGCGCCAGCAGCGCCGGGACAGCGAACACCGGGGAGCTGTTTTTT.

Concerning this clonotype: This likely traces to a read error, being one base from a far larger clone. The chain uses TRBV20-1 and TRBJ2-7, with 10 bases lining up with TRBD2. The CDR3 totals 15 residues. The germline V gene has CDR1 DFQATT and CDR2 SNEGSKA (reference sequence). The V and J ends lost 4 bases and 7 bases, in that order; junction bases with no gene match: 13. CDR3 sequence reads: CSATRTSGGGDEQYF. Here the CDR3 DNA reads TGCAGTGCTACAAGGACTAGCGGAGGGGGGGATGAGCAGTACTTC.

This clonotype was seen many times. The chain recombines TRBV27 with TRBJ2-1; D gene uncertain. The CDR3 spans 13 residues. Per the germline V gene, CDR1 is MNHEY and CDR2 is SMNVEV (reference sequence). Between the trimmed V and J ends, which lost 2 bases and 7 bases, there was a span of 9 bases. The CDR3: CASSLQALNEQFF. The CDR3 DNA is TGTGCCAGCAGTTTACAGGCCCTTAATGAGCAGTTCTTC.

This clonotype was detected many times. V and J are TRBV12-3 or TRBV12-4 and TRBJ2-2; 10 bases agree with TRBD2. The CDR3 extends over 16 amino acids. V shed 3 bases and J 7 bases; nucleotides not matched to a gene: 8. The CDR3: CASSFPLAGNYGELFF. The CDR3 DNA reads TGTGCCAGCAGTTTCCCACTAGCGGGGAATTACGGGGAGCTGTTTTTT.

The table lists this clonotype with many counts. CDR3 in DNA: TGTGCCAGTAGTATTGGGAACCCGGGACAGTACAATGAGCAGTTCTTC. This encodes CASSIGNPGQYNEQFF. The chain uses TRBV19 and TRBJ2-1, with 7 bases aligning to TRBD1. J was trimmed by 4 bases and V by 3 bases; bases with no gene match: 9. Looked up from germline, CDR1 is LNHDA and CDR2 is SQIVND (reference sequence). The CDR3 runs 16 residues. The whole variable domain, remainder taken from reference TRBV19 and TRBJ2-1, is DGGITQSPKYLFRKEGQNVTLSCEQNLNHDAMYWYRQDPGQGLRLIYYSQIVNDFQKGDIAEGYSVSREKKESFPLTVTSAQKNPTAFYLCASSIGNPGQYNEQFFGPGTRLTVL.

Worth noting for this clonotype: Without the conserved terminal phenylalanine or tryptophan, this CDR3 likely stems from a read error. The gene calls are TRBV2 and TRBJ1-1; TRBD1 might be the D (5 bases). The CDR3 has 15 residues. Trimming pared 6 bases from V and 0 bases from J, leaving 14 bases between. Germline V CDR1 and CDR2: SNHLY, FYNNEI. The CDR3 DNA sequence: TGTGCCAGCAGGGACATCCTGAGGGTGAACACTGAAGCTTTCCTT. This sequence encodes CASRDILRVNTEAFL.